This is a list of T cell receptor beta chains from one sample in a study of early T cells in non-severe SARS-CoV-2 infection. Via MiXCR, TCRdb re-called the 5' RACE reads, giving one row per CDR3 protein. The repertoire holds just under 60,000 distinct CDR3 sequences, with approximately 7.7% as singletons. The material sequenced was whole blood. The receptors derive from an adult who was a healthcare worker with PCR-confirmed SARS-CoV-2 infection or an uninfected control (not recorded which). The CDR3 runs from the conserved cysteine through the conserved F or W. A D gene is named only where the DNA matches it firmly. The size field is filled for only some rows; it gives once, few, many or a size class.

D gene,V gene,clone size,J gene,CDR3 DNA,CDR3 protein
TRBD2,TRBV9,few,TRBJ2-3,TGTGCCAGCAGCGTAGGGGGAACTAGCGGGGCAGGCGATACGCAGTATTTT,CASSVGGTSGAGDTQYF
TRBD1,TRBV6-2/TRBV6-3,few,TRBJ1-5,TGTGCCAGCAGTTCTCGGGACAGTAGCAATCAGCCCCAGCATTTT,CASSSRDSSNQPQHF
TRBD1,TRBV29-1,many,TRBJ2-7,TGCAGCGTTGAAGATCAGGGCCACGGGACAGGTGACACCTACGAGCAGTACTTC,CSVEDQGHGTGDTYEQYF
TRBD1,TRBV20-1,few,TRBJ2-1,TGCAGCTTAGACCCTGGCCAGGGGGCAAATGAGCAGTTCTTC,CSLDPGQGANEQFF
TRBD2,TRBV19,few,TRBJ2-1,TGTGCCAGTTTTCCGGGACTAGCCATTTTAGATGAGCAGTTCTTC,CASFPGLAILDEQFF
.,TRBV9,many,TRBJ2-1,TGTGCCAGCAGCGTAGATCAGGTAAATGAGCAGTTCTTC,CASSVDQVNEQFF
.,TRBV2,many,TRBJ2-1,TGTGCCAGCACTCGGTCCGGGAATGAGCAGTTCTTC,CASTRSGNEQFF
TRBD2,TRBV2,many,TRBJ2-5,TGTGCCAGCAGGAGGGAGGGAGTCGACCAAGAGACCCAGTACTTC,CASRREGVDQETQYF
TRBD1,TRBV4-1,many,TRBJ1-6,TGCGCCAGCAGCAACCGGGACAGAGGGTCACCCCTCCACTTT,CASSNRDRGSPLHF
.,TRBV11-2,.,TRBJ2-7,TGTGCCAGCAGTGGACAGTCGGACGAGCAGTACTTC,CASSGQSDEQYF
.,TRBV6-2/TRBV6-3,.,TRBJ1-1,TGTGCCAGCATTCTAACCCTTGAGGGGCTGAACACTGAAGCTTTCTTT,CASILTLEGLNTEAFF
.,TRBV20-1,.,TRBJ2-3,TGCAGTGCTAGAGTCACAGCAACAGATACGCAGTATTTT,CSARVTATDTQYF
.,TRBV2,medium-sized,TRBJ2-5,TGTGCCAGCACTTCGGCATTTGGTAGAGCGGAACAAGAGACCCAGTACTTC,CASTSAFGRAEQETQYF
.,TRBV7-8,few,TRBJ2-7,TGTGCCAGCAGCTTAGCCATGGATCCCACCTACGAGCAGTACTTC,CASSLAMDPTYEQYF
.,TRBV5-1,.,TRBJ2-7,TGCGCCAGCTCCCCGAGGGGGGACAACTCCTACGAGCAGTACTTC,CASSPRGDNSYEQYF
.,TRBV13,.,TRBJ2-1,TGTGCCAGCAGCTTAGGTCGCTCTACGAATGAGCAGTTCTTC,CASSLGRSTNEQFF
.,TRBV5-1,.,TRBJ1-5,TGCGCCAGCAGCTACTTAACAGGGAGGCATCAGCCCCAGCATTTT,CASSYLTGRHQPQHF
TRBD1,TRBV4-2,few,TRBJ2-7,TGTGCCAGCAGCCAAGTTCGGACAGGGGGCTACGAGCAGTACTTC,CASSQVRTGGYEQYF
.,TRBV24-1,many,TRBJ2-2,TGTGCCACCAGTGATTTGTCTCAGAACACCGGGGAGCTGTTTTTT,CATSDLSQNTGELFF
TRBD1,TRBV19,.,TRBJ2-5,TGTGCCAGTAGTGTCGGGACAGAAGAGACCCAGTACTTC,CASSVGTEETQYF
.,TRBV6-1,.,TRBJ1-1,TGTGCCAGCAGTGAATCAAACCGCGACACTGAAGCTTTCTTT,CASSESNRDTEAFF
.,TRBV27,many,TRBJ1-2,TGTGCCAGCAGTTTCGGACTGGGAGATGGCTACACCTTC,CASSFGLGDGYTF
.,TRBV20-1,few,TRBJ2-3,TGCAGAGGGGGGCGACAAACTAGCACAGATACGCAGTATTTT,CRGGRQTSTDTQYF
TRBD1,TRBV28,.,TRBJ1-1,TGTGCCAGCAGTTTATCGTTCGGAGATTGGCAGGGGGCCCCTGAAGCTTTCTTT,CASSLSFGDWQGAPEAFF
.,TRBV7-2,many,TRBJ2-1,TGTGCCAGCAGCTTAGTCGCGACTAGGTCCCAGGAGCAGTTCTTC,CASSLVATRSQEQFF
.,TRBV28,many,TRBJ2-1,TGTGCCAGCAGTTTGGCCTCAGAACCTTACCTGGGCAATGAGCAGTTCTTC,CASSLASEPYLGNEQFF
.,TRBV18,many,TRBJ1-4,TGTGCCAGCTCACCATACGATGAAAAACTGTTTTTT,CASSPYDEKLFF
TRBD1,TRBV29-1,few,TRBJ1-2,TGCAGCGTTGAAGGGACAGGGATCCATGGCTACACCTTC,CSVEGTGIHGYTF
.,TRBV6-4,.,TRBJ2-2,TGTGCCAGACACAAGGGGGCGAACACCGGGGAGCTGTTTTTT,CARHKGANTGELFF
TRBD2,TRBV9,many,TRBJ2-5,TGTGCCAGCAGCGTAGAAACTAGCGGGAGACGGGAGACCCAGTACTTC,CASSVETSGRRETQYF
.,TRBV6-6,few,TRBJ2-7,TGTGCCAGCAGTCTAGGACGGGCGAGCTCCTACGAGCAGTACTTC,CASSLGRASSYEQYF
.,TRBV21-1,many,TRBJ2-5,TGTGCCAGCAGCAGAGGACAGCTTATAGAGACCCAGTACTTC,CASSRGQLIETQYF